This T cell receptor (beta chain) was captured by sequencing in a study of T-cell memory formation after mild COVID-19 (TCRdb year 2021). Looking at the study overall: Most TCR sequence clusters were specific to one of the two donors. In two donors, T-cell clones that expanded and contracted after mild COVID-19 were tracked by sequencing TCRalpha and TCRbeta repertoires over time. Two young, previously healthy adult volunteers made up the cohort, one male and one female.

Ficoll-Paque density gradient centrifugation was used to isolate PBMCs. The germline V and J ends show losses of 4 bases and 3 bases respectively, and no gene match explains 7 bases of the junction. From its cysteine to its phenylalanine, the CDR3 spans 15 amino acids. The only DNA kept is the CDR3, 45 bases in frame from the first base. From a lookup of the germline V gene, CDR1 and CDR2 are MGHRA and YSYEKL. Details on this clonotype: Its antigen is unknown. It has no much larger one-base neighbor in the sample; base qualities were not kept.

Sequencer: Illumina NovaSeq 6000. Using 5'RACE with constant-segment primers, TCRalpha and TCRbeta cDNA libraries were constructed, with sample barcodes and unique molecular identifiers added in the process. Trizol reagent was used to extract RNA from every sample. The libraries were amplified in two PCR steps, and the second step added a second sample barcode and Illumina TruSeq adapters. The libraries were sequenced on an Illumina NovaSeq using 2 x 150 bp paired-end reads. The authors' pipeline ran thus. With migec v1.2.7, reads were demultiplexed and then collapsed into UMI-guided consensus sequences. Using mixcr v2.1.11, the UMI consensuses were aligned to TRA and TRB V and J templates and assembled into clonotypes. Clonotypes were classified as expanded or contracted when called significant by both edgeR and NoisET, with noise models trained on biological replicates. edgeR calls used a false discovery rate-adjusted p below 0.01 and a log2 fold-change threshold of 1. As an exploratory analysis of dynamics, max-normalized trajectories of the 1000 most abundant clonotypes were examined with PCA combined with hierarchical clustering. The CD4 or CD8 phenotype of responding clones was assigned using the separately sequenced CD4+ and CD8+ repertoires. The public reads were reanalyzed by TCRdb: fastp trimming at Q25, MiXCR alignment, in-frame beta chains only. Rows with a matching CDR3 protein are joined into one entry that keeps the most common DNA and genes. These V and J calls derive from TCRdb rather than the authors' analysis. Here the sample has hundreds of thousands of distinct CDR3 sequences; under 30% occur a single time. Roughly 12% of the sample goes to the ten largest clones.

The paper as a whole reports these results and caveats: Some responding clones were found in pre-infection memory, which suggests that pre-existing cross-reactive memory T cells took part in the SARS-CoV-2 response. Whether the second-wave clones peaking on day 37 were SARS-CoV-2 specific was not confirmed. Balanced CD4/CD8 phenotypes were observed for clones contracting from day 15 to 85, whereas a bias towards CD4+ was observed for a second wave of clones expanding from day 15 to 37. Contracting CD4+ clones appeared mostly in the CM and EM memory subsets, whereas CD8+ clones were enriched in EMRA. Only a couple of mild cases were covered in the study, and larger cohorts including severe cases with pre-infection samples were considered necessary.

This chain is built from TRBV4-1 and TRBJ2-3, with 7 middle bases fitting TRBD1. This receptor was obtained from an adult woman who had mild COVID-19 (a few samples of this study predate the infection). The sample titles of this study are shuffled in the database, so cell type and time point are left out; the donor was told from shared clones. Input material: PBMCs or a T cell subset sorted from them (not recorded which). The DNA reads as follows: TGCGCCAGCAGCCCCGAGGACAGGTTTACAGATACGCAGTATTTT. Translated, it reads CASSPEDRFTDTQYF.